The 11 T cell receptor beta chains presented below share a single source sample, sequenced in a study of cytomegalovirus exposure and HLA in healthy donors. Researchers ran the PCR with 60 Vbeta and 13 Jbeta primers. Here immunoSEQ multiplex PCR was the method, and the copy in TCRdb shows in-frame clones only, minus some. This sample's table has just over 150,000 clones. Sequenced: PBMCs. These receptors all come from a young man in good health and CMV-seronegative.

The chain employs TRBV5-1 and TRBJ2-1; D might be TRBD1 (6 bases). The germline V and J ends were trimmed by 1 base and 8 bases, with 10 bases remaining between them. The CDR3 sequence is 13 residues long. Germline CDR1 and CDR2: SGHRS and YFSETQ. In DNA, the CDR3 is TGCGCCAGCAGCTTGAGGGGGTGGGATGAGCAGTTCTTC. Translation gives CASSLRGWDEQFF.

This rearrangement joins TRBV12-5 to TRBJ1-5; TRBD1 is a possible D gene (6 bases). Trimming left V 0 bases short and J 4 bases short, with 10 bases between. Germline values: CDR1 LGHNT, CDR2 FRNRAP. The CDR3 has 15 residues. The CDR3 region is CASGLVQGGNQPQHF. The CDR3 nucleotides read TGTGCTAGTGGTTTGGTACAGGGTGGGAATCAGCCCCAGCATTTT.

The chain joins TRBV5-4 to TRBJ1-4, with D possibly TRBD1 on 5 matching bases. This CDR3 has 15 residues. Germline CDR1 reads SGHNT; CDR2 reads YYREEE (reference sequence). V was shortened by 1 base and J by 0 bases, with 7 bases between the two germline ends. The DNA of the CDR3 is TGTGCCAGCAGCTTGCAGGGCGCAACTAATGAAAAACTGTTTTTT. Its translation is CASSLQGATNEKLFF. The full variable domain, its missing parts supplied by reference TRBV5-4 and TRBJ1-4, is ETGVTQSPTHLIKTRGQQVTLRCSSQSGHNTVSWYQQALGQGPQFIFQYYREEENGRGNFPPRFSGLQFPNYSSELNVNALELDDSALYLCASSLQGATNEKLFFGSGTQLSVL.

The gene calls are TRBV7-9 and TRBJ1-5; D gene uncertain. CDR3 length: 14 amino acids. Germline-derived CDR1 and CDR2 are SEHNR and FQNEAQ (reference sequence). Trimming shortened V by 1 base and J by 4 bases, and 8 bases separated the two germline ends. The CDR3: CASSLEPGNQPQHF. The CDR3 coding sequence is TGTGCCAGCAGCTTAGAGCCCGGTAATCAGCCCCAGCATTTT.

The V and J genes are TRBV6-5 and TRBJ1-3; D is unclear. Trimming took off 7 bases at V and 0 bases at J, with 4 bases between the two ends. This CDR3 region has 12 residues. Germline CDR1 reads MNHEY; CDR2 reads SVGAGI. The CDR3 DNA reads as TGTGCCAGCACGTCCTCTGGAAACACCATATATTTT. As protein: CASTSSGNTIYF.

The chain links TRBV6-5 to TRBJ2-5, with 7 bases identical to TRBD1. The CDR3 is made up of 15 amino acids. CDR1 is MNHEY, CDR2 SVGAGI, per germline. V dropped 6 bases and J dropped 3; count of bases not matched to a gene: 10. CDR3 nucleotides: TGTGCCAGCAGCCCGAAGTCGGGGACAGAAGAGACCCAGTACTTC. Residues: CASSPKSGTEETQYF.

The chain couples TRBV18 to TRBJ1-5; D is undetermined. Trimming pared 6 bases from V and 4 bases from J, leaving 13 bases between. Germline-derived CDR1 and CDR2 are KGHSH and LQKENI. CDR3 length: 14 amino acids. CDR3 in amino acids: CASSPESGNQPQHF. Here the CDR3 DNA reads TGTGCCAGCTCCCCAGAAAGCGGAAATCAGCCCCAGCATTTT.

The J gene is TRBJ2-1, the V gene TRBV6-1; 7 bases align to TRBD2. The ends lost 1 base at V and 9 bases at J; junction bases unmatched: 6. CDR1 and CDR2 from the germline V gene are MNHNS and SASEGT. The CDR3 is made up of 14 amino acids. The CDR3 DNA reads TGTGCCAGCAGTGAAGGGGAGGGATCAGGTGAGCAGTTCTTC. It specifies CASSEGEGSGEQFF.

The chain couples TRBV5-1 to TRBJ1-1; D not resolved. In germline, CDR1 is SGHRS, CDR2 YFSETQ. This CDR3 has 11 residues. Trimming stripped 5 bases from V and 1 base from J, with 3 bases between. The CDR3 loop reads CASRQNTEAFF. The CDR3 region has the DNA TGCGCCAGCAGACAGAACACTGAAGCTTTCTTT.

The rearrangement links TRBV27 to TRBJ2-1, with 13 bases lining up with TRBD2. V shed 7 bases and J 6 bases; nucleotides not matched to a gene: 6. The CDR3 spans 15 residues. Germline lookup yields CDR1 MNHEY and CDR2 SMNVEV (reference sequence). CDR3 amino acids: CASTLLAGGANEQFF. CDR3 sequence (DNA): TGTGCCAGCACGTTACTAGCGGGAGGGGCCAATGAGCAGTTCTTC.

The chain links TRBV11-2 to TRBJ2-3, with a tentative D call TRBD2 (6 bases). Trimming took off 1 base at V and 2 bases at J, with 13 bases between the two ends. Per germline, CDR1 SGHAT and CDR2 FQNNGV. The CDR3 length is 16 residues. CDR3 loop: CASSLGGVTSTDTQYF. CDR3 sequence (DNA): TGTGCCAGCAGCTTAGGCGGGGTTACATCCACAGATACGCAGTATTTT.